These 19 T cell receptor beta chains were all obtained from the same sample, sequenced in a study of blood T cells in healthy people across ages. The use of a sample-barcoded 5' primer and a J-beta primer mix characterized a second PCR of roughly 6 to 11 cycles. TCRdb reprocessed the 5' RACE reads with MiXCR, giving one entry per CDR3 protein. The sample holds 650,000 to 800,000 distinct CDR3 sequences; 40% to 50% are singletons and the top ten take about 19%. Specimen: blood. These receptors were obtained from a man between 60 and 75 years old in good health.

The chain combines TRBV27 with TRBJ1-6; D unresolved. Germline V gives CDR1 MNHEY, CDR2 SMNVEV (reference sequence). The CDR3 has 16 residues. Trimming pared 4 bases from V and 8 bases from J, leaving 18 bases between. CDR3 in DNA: TGTGCCAGCAGTTCCCTCATCCCCCTCCCGGATTCACCCCTCCACTTT. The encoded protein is CASSSLIPLPDSPLHF.

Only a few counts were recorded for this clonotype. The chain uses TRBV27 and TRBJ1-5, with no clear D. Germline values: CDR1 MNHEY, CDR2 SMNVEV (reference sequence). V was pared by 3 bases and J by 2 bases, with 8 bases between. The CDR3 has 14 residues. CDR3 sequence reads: CASSLSMGNQPQHF. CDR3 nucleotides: TGTGCCAGCAGTTTGAGTATGGGCAATCAGCCCCAGCATTTT.

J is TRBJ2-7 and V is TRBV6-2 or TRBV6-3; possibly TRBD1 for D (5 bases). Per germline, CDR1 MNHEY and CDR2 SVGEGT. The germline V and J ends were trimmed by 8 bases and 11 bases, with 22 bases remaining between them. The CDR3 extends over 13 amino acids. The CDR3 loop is CASSGPSPSTEYF. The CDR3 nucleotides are TGTGCCAGCTCGGGTCCTTCCCCTTCGACAGAGTACTTC.

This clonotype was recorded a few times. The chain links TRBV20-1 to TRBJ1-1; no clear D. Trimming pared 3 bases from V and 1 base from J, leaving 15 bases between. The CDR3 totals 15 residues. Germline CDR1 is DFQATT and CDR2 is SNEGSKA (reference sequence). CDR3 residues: CSARYPNSGNTEAFF. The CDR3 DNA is TGCAGTGCTAGGTATCCTAACAGCGGGAACACTGAAGCTTTCTTT.

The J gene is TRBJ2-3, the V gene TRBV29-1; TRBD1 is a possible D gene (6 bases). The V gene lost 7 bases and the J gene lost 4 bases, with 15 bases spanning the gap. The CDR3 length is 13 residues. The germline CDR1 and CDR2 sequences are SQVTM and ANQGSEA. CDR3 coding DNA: TGCAGCGCAACACCCCACAGGGCAGATACGCAGTATTTT. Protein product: CSATPHRADTQYF.

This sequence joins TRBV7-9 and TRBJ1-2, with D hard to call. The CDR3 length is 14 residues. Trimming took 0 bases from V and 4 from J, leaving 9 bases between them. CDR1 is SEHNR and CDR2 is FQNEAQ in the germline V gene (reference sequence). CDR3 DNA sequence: TGTGCCAGCAGCTTAGCCCAGTCGGGCTATGGCTACACCTTC. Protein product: CASSLAQSGYGYTF. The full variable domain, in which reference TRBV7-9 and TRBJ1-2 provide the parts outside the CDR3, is DTGVSQNPRHKITKRGQNVTFRCDPISEHNRLYWYRQTLGQGPEFLTYFQNEAQLEKSRLLSDRFSAERPKGSFSTLEIQRTEQGDSAMYLCASSLAQSGYGYTFGSGTRLTVV.

The CDR3 reads CASSQGQAVPPLHF. For the CDR3, the DNA is TGTGCCAGCAGCCAAGGACAGGCGGTGCCACCCCTCCACTTT. This chain connects TRBV3-1 to TRBJ1-6; weak D call: TRBD1 (6 bases). V lost 1 base, J lost 11 bases, and 12 bases lay in between. CDR1 and CDR2 from the germline V gene are LGHDT and YNNKEL (reference sequence). The CDR3 spans 14 residues.

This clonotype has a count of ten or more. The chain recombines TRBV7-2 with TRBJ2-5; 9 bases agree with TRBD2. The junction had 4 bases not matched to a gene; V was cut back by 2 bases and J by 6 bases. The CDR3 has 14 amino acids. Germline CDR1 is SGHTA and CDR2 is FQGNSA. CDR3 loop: CASSLSSGGKTQYF. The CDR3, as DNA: TGTGCCAGCAGCTTATCGAGCGGGGGGAAGACCCAGTACTTC.

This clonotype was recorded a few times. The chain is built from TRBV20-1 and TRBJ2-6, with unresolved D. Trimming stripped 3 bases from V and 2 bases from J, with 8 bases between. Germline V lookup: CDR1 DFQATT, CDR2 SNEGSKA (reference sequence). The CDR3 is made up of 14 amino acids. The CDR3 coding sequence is TGCAGTGCTAGTGCGCTAGCTGGGGCCAACGTCCTGACTTTC. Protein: CSASALAGANVLTF.

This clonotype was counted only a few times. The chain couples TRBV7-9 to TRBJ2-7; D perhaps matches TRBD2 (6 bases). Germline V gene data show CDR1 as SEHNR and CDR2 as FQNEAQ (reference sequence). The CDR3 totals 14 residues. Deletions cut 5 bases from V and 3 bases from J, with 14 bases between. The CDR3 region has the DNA TGTGCCAGCAGCCCACCCGCGGGATACTACGAGCAGTACTTC. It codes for CASSPPAGYYEQYF.

The CDR3 DNA is TGTGCCAGCAGCCATAACGGGGACCGCGGGAGGGACATTCAGTACTTC. Residues: CASSHNGDRGRDIQYF. The chain employs TRBV12-3 or TRBV12-4 and TRBJ2-5; 9 bases are a match to TRBD2. The last part of the DNA fits TRBJ2-4 better; the J call may be wrong. This CDR3 is 16 amino acids long.

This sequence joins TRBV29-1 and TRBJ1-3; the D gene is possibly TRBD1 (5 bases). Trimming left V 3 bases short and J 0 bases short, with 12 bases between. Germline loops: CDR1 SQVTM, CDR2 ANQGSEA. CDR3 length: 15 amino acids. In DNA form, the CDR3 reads TGCAGCGTTGAGGGGTCAGGGACCTCTGGAAACACCATATATTTT. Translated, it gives CSVEGSGTSGNTIYF.

The CDR3, as DNA: TGTGCCAGCAGCTTATCCCCGGATTTCTTTAATACGCAGTATTTT. This translates into CASSLSPDFFNTQYF. This chain links TRBV7-2 with TRBJ2-3; D uncertain. The germline V gene encodes CDR1 SGHTA and CDR2 FQGNSA. The CDR3 runs 15 residues. Trimming took 2 bases from V and 7 from J, leaving 16 bases between them.

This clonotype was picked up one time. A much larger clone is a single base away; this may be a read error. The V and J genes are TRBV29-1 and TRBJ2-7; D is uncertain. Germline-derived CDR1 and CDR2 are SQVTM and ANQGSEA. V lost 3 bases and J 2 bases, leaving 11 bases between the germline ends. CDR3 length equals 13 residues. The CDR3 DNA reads TGCAGCGTTGAGGAGTTTAACGCCTACGAGCAGTACTTC. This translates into CSVEEFNAYEQYF.

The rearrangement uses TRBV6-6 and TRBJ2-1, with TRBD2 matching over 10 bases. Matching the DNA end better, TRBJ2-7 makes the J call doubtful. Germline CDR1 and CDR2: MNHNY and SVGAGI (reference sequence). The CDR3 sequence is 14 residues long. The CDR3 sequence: CASRSLAGGNEQYF. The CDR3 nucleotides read TGTGCCAGCAGGAGCTTAGCGGGGGGTAATGAGCAGTACTTC.

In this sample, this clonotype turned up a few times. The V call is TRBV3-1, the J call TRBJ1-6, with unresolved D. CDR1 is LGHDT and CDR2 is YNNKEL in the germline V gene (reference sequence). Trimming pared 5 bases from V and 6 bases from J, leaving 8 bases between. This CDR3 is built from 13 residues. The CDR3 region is CASSGRTNSPLHF. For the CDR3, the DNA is TGTGCCAGCAGCGGGAGAACTAATTCACCCCTCCACTTT.

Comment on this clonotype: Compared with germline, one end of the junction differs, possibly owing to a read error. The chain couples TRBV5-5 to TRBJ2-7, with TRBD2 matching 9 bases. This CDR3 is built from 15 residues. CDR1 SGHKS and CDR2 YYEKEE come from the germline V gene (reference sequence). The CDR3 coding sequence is TGTACCAGCAGTAGAGGACTAGCGATCACCTACGAGCAGTACTTC. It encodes CTSSRGLAITYEQYF.

The CDR3 DNA reads TGTGCCAGCAGCCCACTTGGGCGACAGGGGCCCTCTGGGGCCAACGTCCTGACTTTC. It is translated as CASSPLGRQGPSGANVLTF. The rearrangement links TRBV11-2 to TRBJ2-6, with 8 positions matching TRBD1. CDR3 length equals 19 residues. J lost 0 bases, V lost 5 bases, and 12 bases had no gene match. CDR1 is SGHAT, CDR2 FQNNGV, per germline.

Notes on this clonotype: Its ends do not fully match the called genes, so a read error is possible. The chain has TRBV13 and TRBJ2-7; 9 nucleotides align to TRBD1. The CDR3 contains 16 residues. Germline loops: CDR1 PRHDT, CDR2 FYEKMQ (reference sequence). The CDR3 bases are TGTGGCAGCAGCTTCACCGGGACAGGGAAATCCTACGAGCAGTACTTC. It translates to CGSSFTGTGKSYEQYF.